The present T cell receptor (beta chain) was sequenced within a study of cytomegalovirus exposure and HLA in healthy donors. The CDR3 runs 15 residues. V shed 4 bases and J shed 2 bases, with 9 bases lying between them. Germline assignment: CDR1 MNHEY and CDR2 SMNVEV (reference sequence). Concerning this clone: Its specificity is not known.

General study points: V- and J-gene trimming in TCR beta was tied to a missense DCLRE1C variant by an analysis performed later. Three chains tied to CMV proved CMV antigen-specific in vitro. Another analysis was done later, and it associated 15,000 or so TCR beta sequences with HLA alleles at 0.05 false discovery rate.

This PCR relied on a set of 60 Vbeta primers and 13 Jbeta primers. Data came from immunoSEQ multiplex PCR; TCRdb stores just in-frame clones and leaves some out. Among some 110,000 clones listed, over 60% were seen once. This clonotype was sampled from a man in his fifties or sixties in good health and CMV-seronegative. Material: PBMCs. The genes are TRBV27 and TRBJ1-6, with unresolved D. The CDR3 here is CASSSRTTYNSPLHF. The CDR3 bases are TGTGCCAGCAGTTCTAGGACTACCTATAATTCACCCCTCCACTTT.